This T cell receptor beta chain is from a study of blood T cell repertoires in COVID-19. Study-wide context: The analysed material was cDNA or gDNA that came from T cells, B-cell-depleted T cells, or PBMCs.

Generated by immunoSEQ multiplex PCR, the TCRdb table keeps only in-frame clones and is missing some. The table records a few hundred thousand clones, 82% of them present only once. Trimming took 3 bases from V and 5 from J; bases not matched to a gene: 5. The V gene's germline CDR1 is SGHDN and CDR2 FVKESK. This CDR3 is built from 14 residues. The chain joins TRBV14 to TRBJ2-7, with 9 bases matching TRBD1. The clonotype comes from a man aged 35 to 55 who had recovered from COVID-19. Sequencing was done on a sample of PBMCs or T cells enriched from blood (not recorded which). DNA for the CDR3: TGTGCCAGCAGCCATCTGGGACAGGGTAACGAGCAGTACTTC. It codes for CASSHLGQGNEQYF.